What follows are 29 T cell receptor beta chains derived from one specimen sequenced in a study of T-cell memory formation after mild COVID-19. TCRdb processed the 5' RACE reads anew with MiXCR; each CDR3 protein has one entry. In the table there are nearly 350,000 distinct CDR3 sequences, 13% of which are singletons. The sample comprised PBMCs or a T cell subset sorted from them (not recorded which). Receptors were obtained from a man between 18 and 35 years old who had mild COVID-19 (a few samples of this study predate the infection). Cell type and time point are not known.

The chain links TRBV7-2 to TRBJ2-4, with D perhaps matching TRBD1 or TRBD2 (5 bases each). CDR3 length equals 13 residues. CDR1 is SGHTA, CDR2 FQGNSA, per germline. V shed 3 bases and J shed 8 bases, with 11 bases lying between them. CDR3 protein: CASSFPGTDIQYF. The DNA for the CDR3 is TGTGCCAGCAGCTTTCCAGGGACGGACATTCAGTACTTC.

This sequence joins TRBV4-3 and TRBJ1-2; D ambiguous. Trimming removed 1 base from V and 4 bases from J, with 10 bases in between. Germline CDR1 reads LGHNA; CDR2 reads YSLEER. This CDR3 has 14 residues. The CDR3 DNA reads TGCGCCAGCAGCCAAGGAGTACAGAGCTATGGCTACACCTTC. Translating it yields CASSQGVQSYGYTF.

The chain carries TRBV5-1 and TRBJ1-6; maybe TRBD1 (5 bases). The germline V gene has CDR1 SGHRS and CDR2 YFSETQ. Deletions cut 3 bases from V and 1 base from J, with 11 bases between. The CDR3 totals 16 residues. The CDR3 sequence: CASSWRGTSYNSPLHF. CDR3 sequence (DNA): TGCGCCAGCAGCTGGCGGGGGACGTCCTATAATTCACCCCTCCACTTT.

The table lists this clonotype with a few counts. The V call is TRBV2, the J call TRBJ1-1; 9 bases map to TRBD1. The length of the CDR3 is 13 residues. The germline gives CDR1 SNHLY, CDR2 FYNNEI. Trimming removed 8 bases from V and 5 bases from J; junction bases left unmatched: 6. The CDR3 DNA reads as TGTGCCAGCCGACAGGGGGATGGAACTGAAGCTTTCTTT. It is translated as CASRQGDGTEAFF.

This clonotype showed up just a few times. The chain is built from TRBV20-1 and TRBJ2-3; 11 positions match TRBD2. From germline, CDR1 is DFQATT and CDR2 SNEGSKA (reference sequence). The CDR3 sequence is 14 residues long. Trimming at V came to 6 bases and at J to 5 bases, leaving 7 bases not matched to a gene. CDR3 sequence reads: CSAVAGGQGDTQYF. The CDR3, as DNA: TGCAGTGCCGTAGCGGGGGGGCAAGGAGATACGCAGTATTTT.

There are a few counts of this clonotype. The chain joins TRBV20-1 to TRBJ2-3, with a possible D match to TRBD2 (6 bases). Germline assignment: CDR1 DFQATT and CDR2 SNEGSKA (reference sequence). Deletions cut 2 bases from V and 6 bases from J, with 12 bases between. The CDR3 is 13 residues long. The CDR3 loop reads CSARLPGVDTQYF. The CDR3 DNA sequence: TGCAGTGCTAGACTCCCGGGGGTGGATACGCAGTATTTT.

With regard to this clonotype: Given a much more abundant clone one base away, this may be a read error. The genes are TRBV7-2 and TRBJ2-1, with a tentative D call TRBD2 (6 bases). Trimming removed 1 base at V and 0 bases at J, with 7 bases between. The CDR3 has 15 residues. Germline CDR1 is SGHTA and CDR2 is FQGNSA. CDR3 in amino acids: CASSLVTSSYNEQFF. In nucleotides, the CDR3 is TGTGCCAGCAGCTTAGTGACTAGCTCCTACAATGAGCAGTTCTTC. Combining the CDR3 with reference TRBV7-2 and TRBJ2-1 gives the whole variable domain GAGVSQSPSNKVTEKGKDVELRCDPISGHTALYWYRQSLGQGLEFLIYFQGNSAPDKSGLPSDRFSAERTGGSVSTLTIQRTQQEDSAVYLCASSLVTSSYNEQFFGPGTRLTVL.

This rearrangement joins TRBV6-5 to TRBJ2-1; possibly TRBD2 for D (5 bases). Trimming left V 6 bases short and J 15 bases short, with 21 bases between. The CDR3 is 13 amino acids. CDR1 MNHEY and CDR2 SVGAGI come from the germline V gene. As DNA, the CDR3 is TGTGCCAGCAGCCCTACCGGAGGACGTAGTCCGTTCTTC. It codes for CASSPTGGRSPFF.

This clonotype showed up many times. The chain is built from TRBV12-3 or TRBV12-4 and TRBJ2-5; 7 nucleotides agree with TRBD1. V shed 3 bases, J shed 4 bases, and the junction held 2 bases outside the gene matches. The CDR3 is 13 residues long. In nucleotides, the CDR3 is TGTGCCAGCAGTTTCCGGGACAGAGAGACCCAGTACTTC. Translating it yields CASSFRDRETQYF.

The J gene is TRBJ2-1, the V gene TRBV4-1, with D possibly being TRBD1 (5 bases). Germline CDR1 and CDR2: MGHRA and YSYEKL. The V end was cut by 1 base, the J end by 8 bases, with 9 bases between. The CDR3 covers 13 residues. The DNA for the CDR3 is TGCGCCAGCAGCCAAGGCAGGGATTATGAGCAGTTCTTC. Protein sequence: CASSQGRDYEQFF.

The chain links TRBV12-3 or TRBV12-4 to TRBJ1-1; tentative D call: TRBD1 (6 bases). The V end lost 8 bases, the J end lost 5 bases, and 18 bases lay between the germline ends. The length of the CDR3 is 14 residues. For the CDR3, the DNA is TGTGCCAGCTGCCTCGACAGGCTAAGAACTGAAGCTTTCTTT. It yields the protein CASCLDRLRTEAFF.

This clonotype was counted at least ten times. This chain uses TRBV3-1 with TRBJ2-5; 7 bases map to TRBD2. Unmatched junction bases numbered 5, after V lost 4 bases and J lost 3 bases. The CDR3 is 14 residues long. Germline CDR1 LGHDT, CDR2 YNNKEL (reference sequence). The CDR3 region is CASSLGGVEETQYF. CDR3 DNA sequence: TGTGCCAGCAGCCTGGGGGGGGTCGAAGAGACCCAGTACTTC.

This clonotype has a handful of counts. The chain uses TRBV9 and TRBJ2-1, with TRBD1 matching 11 bases. CDR1 is SGDLS and CDR2 is YYNGEE in the germline V gene. This CDR3 is built from 14 residues. The trim removed 4 bases at V and 9 bases at J, leaving 6 bases unmatched. In DNA, the CDR3 is TGTGCCAGCAGCCTAGGACAGGGGGCAACTGAGCAGTTCTTC. Translated: CASSLGQGATEQFF.

There are a few counts of this clonotype. This sequence joins TRBV28 and TRBJ1-2; D remains unclear. This CDR3 region has 17 residues. Trimming removed 3 bases at V and 2 bases at J, with 19 bases between. Germline V gene data show CDR1 as MDHEN and CDR2 as SYDVKM. CDR3 sequence: CASSLFSVGVENYGYTF. The CDR3 region has the DNA TGTGCCAGCAGTTTGTTTAGTGTTGGGGTTGAGAACTATGGCTACACCTTC.

This chain connects TRBV6-1 to TRBJ2-5; D might be TRBD1 or TRBD2, each matching 6 bases. Per germline, CDR1 MNHNS and CDR2 SASEGT. Trimming removed 8 bases from V and 9 bases from J, with 16 bases in between. This CDR3 is 12 amino acids long. CDR3 protein: CASDGGGLAQYF. The CDR3 DNA sequence: TGTGCCAGCGACGGAGGGGGTTTGGCCCAGTACTTC.

This clonotype was counted between two and nine times. The chain joins TRBV6-6 to TRBJ2-5; a weak D match, TRBD1 (6 bases). Germline V gene lookup returns CDR1 MNHNY and CDR2 SVGAGI (reference sequence). Trimming removed 4 bases at V and 4 bases at J, with 19 bases between. This CDR3 spans 16 amino acids. The CDR3 DNA reads as TGTGCCAGCAGTTCCTTGACAGGCGATCCGGGAGAGACCCAGTACTTC. It is translated as CASSSLTGDPGETQYF.

V and J are TRBV5-4 and TRBJ2-1, with 9 positions matching TRBD1. J was trimmed by 4 bases and V by 4 bases; bases with no gene match: 3. The germline gives CDR1 SGHNT, CDR2 YYREEE (reference sequence). The CDR3 runs to 14 residues. CDR3 bases: TGTGCCAGCAGCGGGGGACAGGGTTACAATGAGCAGTTCTTC. Its protein is CASSGGQGYNEQFF.

The chain employs TRBV12-3 or TRBV12-4 and TRBJ2-7, with 9 positions matching TRBD1. Trimming took 7 bases from V and 4 from J; bases not matched to a gene: 5. This CDR3 comprises 13 residues. CDR3 nucleotide sequence: TGTGCCAGCATGCCGGGACAGGGATACGAGCAGTACTTC. Encoded protein: CASMPGQGYEQYF.

This clonotype appeared a few times. The chain couples TRBV5-1 to TRBJ1-1; maybe TRBD1 (6 bases). Per germline, CDR1 SGHRS and CDR2 YFSETQ. CDR3 length: 15 amino acids. The V and J ends lost 6 bases and 1 base respectively, with 16 bases between them. The CDR3 reads CASTPGGQANTEAFF. DNA of the CDR3: TGCGCCAGCACTCCTGGGGGCCAAGCGAACACTGAAGCTTTCTTT.

This clonotype was observed many times. The chain is built from TRBV6-5 and TRBJ1-1; D is undetermined. This CDR3 spans 11 amino acids. The germline V and J ends were trimmed by 2 bases and 4 bases, with 2 bases remaining between them. The germline CDR1 and CDR2 sequences are MNHEY and SVGAGI. The CDR3 nucleotides are TGTGCCAGCAGTTACGCCACTGAAGCTTTCTTT. It codes for CASSYATEAFF.

The CDR3 bases are TGCGCCAGCAGCTTGGTACCTCAGGACAATGAGCAGTTCTTC. It specifies CASSLVPQDNEQFF. The chain recombines TRBV5-1 with TRBJ2-1; no clear D gene. In germline, CDR1 is SGHRS, CDR2 YFSETQ. With 0 bases removed from V and 5 bases from J, the gap between germline ends came to 9 bases. CDR3 size: 14 residues.

This clonotype has a handful of counts. The chain is built from TRBV12-3 or TRBV12-4 and TRBJ2-3, with 8 positions matching TRBD2. The CDR3 runs to 16 residues. Germline trimming cut 4 bases from V and 4 bases from J; bases unmatched to any gene: 10. CDR3 DNA: TGTGCCAGCAGTTCCCTTCGCGGGGGGCCAGCAGATACGCAGTATTTT. Its translation is CASSSLRGGPADTQYF.

This clonotype has a handful of counts. The CDR3 region is CASKMRGRDEQFF. The CDR3 nucleotides read TGTGCCAGCAAGATGAGGGGGAGAGATGAGCAGTTCTTC. This chain joins TRBV18 and TRBJ2-1; D may be TRBD1 (6 bases). Deletions cut 8 bases from V and 8 bases from J, with 16 bases between. Germline V gene sequence: CDR1 KGHSH, CDR2 LQKENI. The CDR3 contains 13 residues. The complete variable domain, with remaining parts taken from reference TRBV18 and TRBJ2-1, reads NAGVMQNPRHLVRRRGQEARLRCSPMKGHSHVYWYRQLPEEGLKFMVYLQKENIIDESGMPKERFSAEFPKEGPSILRIQQVVRGDSAAYFCASKMRGRDEQFFGPGTRLTVL.

The V call is TRBV6-2 or TRBV6-3, the J call TRBJ1-6; TRBD1 aligns across 9 bases. In germline, CDR1 is MNHEY, CDR2 SVGEGT. The CDR3 is made up of 18 amino acids. V was pared by 6 bases and J by 10 bases, with 19 bases of the junction left unmatched. CDR3 sequence (DNA): TGTGCCAGCAGCCGATTCGTCGACGGGACAGGGTACGGCTCACCCCTCCACTTT. Protein product: CASSRFVDGTGYGSPLHF.

This clonotype showed up just a few times. The rearrangement links TRBV20-1 to TRBJ1-5; possibly TRBD1 for D (6 bases). The CDR3 extends over 15 amino acids. CDR1 and CDR2 (germline): DFQATT, SNEGSKA (reference sequence). Trimming removed 6 bases from V and 3 bases from J, with 18 bases in between. CDR3 residues: CSAAVVQGNNQPQHF. CDR3 bases: TGCAGTGCCGCCGTCGTACAGGGTAACAATCAGCCCCAGCATTTT.

This chain uses TRBV7-3 with TRBJ2-1; 11 nucleotides align to TRBD2. Per germline, CDR1 SGHTA and CDR2 FQGTGA. This CDR3 has 16 amino acids. J was trimmed by 5 bases and V by 5 bases; bases with no gene match: 8. CDR3 sequence (DNA): TGTGCCAGCAGCAGAGCAGGGACTAGCGGCGACAATGAGCAGTTCTTC. It specifies CASSRAGTSGDNEQFF. Complete variable domain (other parts from reference TRBV7-3 and TRBJ2-1): GAGVSQTPSNKVTEKGKYVELRCDPISGHTALYWYRQSLGQGPEFLIYFQGTGAADDSGLPNDRFFAVRPEGSVSTLKIQRTERGDSAVYLCASSRAGTSGDNEQFFGPGTRLTVL.

This clonotype came up a few times. The CDR3 DNA sequence: TGTGCCAGCAGCTTAACCCCAGGGACTGAAGCTTTCTTT. Residues: CASSLTPGTEAFF. This chain joins TRBV7-9 and TRBJ1-1; D perhaps matches TRBD1 (5 bases). V was pared by 2 bases and J by 5 bases, with 9 bases between. The germline gives CDR1 SEHNR, CDR2 FQNEAQ (reference sequence). CDR3 length: 13 residues. Full variable domain (rest looked up from reference TRBV7-9 and TRBJ1-1): DTGVSQNPRHKITKRGQNVTFRCDPISEHNRLYWYRQTLGQGPEFLTYFQNEAQLEKSRLLSDRFSAERPKGSFSTLEIQRTEQGDSAMYLCASSLTPGTEAFFGQGTRLTVV.

This clonotype was seen ten or more times. The gene calls are TRBV7-9 and TRBJ2-7, with TRBD2 as a possible D gene (5 bases). V lost 5 bases and J lost 5, with 7 bases in between. CDR1 is SEHNR, CDR2 FQNEAQ, per germline (reference sequence). The CDR3 is 11 residues long. The CDR3 region has the DNA TGTGCCAGCAGCCCCGGGGACGAGCAGTACTTC. Translating it yields CASSPGDEQYF.

The gene calls are TRBV7-2 and TRBJ2-3, with D possibly matching TRBD2 (6 bases). The CDR3 has 15 amino acids. Trimming removed 1 base at V and 3 bases at J, with 11 bases between. Germline assignment: CDR1 SGHTA and CDR2 FQGNSA. The CDR3 DNA sequence: TGTGCCAGCAGCTTAGGTGGAGGGTGGACAGATACGCAGTATTTT. This translates into CASSLGGGWTDTQYF. Full variable domain (rest looked up from reference TRBV7-2 and TRBJ2-3): GAGVSQSPSNKVTEKGKDVELRCDPISGHTALYWYRQSLGQGLEFLIYFQGNSAPDKSGLPSDRFSAERTGGSVSTLTIQRTQQEDSAVYLCASSLGGGWTDTQYFGPGTRLTVL.